This TCR beta chain was sequenced in a study of T cells in Graves' hyperthyroidism and ophthalmopathy. The CDR3 covers 15 residues. Trimming at V came to 3 bases and at J to 4 bases, leaving 6 bases not matched to a gene. Germline CDR1 reads MNHEY; CDR2 reads SMNVEV (reference sequence). TCR beta CDR3 sequences were amplified from RNA transcripts. TCR CDR3 regions were first amplified by RT-PCR with HTBI primers. MiXCR, run by TCRdb on the multiplex PCR reads, gives a single entry per CDR3 protein. Altogether some 620,000 distinct CDR3 sequences are present, about a sixth being singletons, with the ten largest covering approximately 3.8%.

Sequenced: blood. The receptor's source is a woman in her 30s with Graves' hyperthyroidism. The chain links TRBV27 to TRBJ2-3; 8 nucleotides align to TRBD2. For the CDR3, the DNA is TGTGCCAGCAGTTTTGCGGGAGGAGGGGCAGATACGCAGTATTTT. It specifies CASSFAGGGADTQYF.